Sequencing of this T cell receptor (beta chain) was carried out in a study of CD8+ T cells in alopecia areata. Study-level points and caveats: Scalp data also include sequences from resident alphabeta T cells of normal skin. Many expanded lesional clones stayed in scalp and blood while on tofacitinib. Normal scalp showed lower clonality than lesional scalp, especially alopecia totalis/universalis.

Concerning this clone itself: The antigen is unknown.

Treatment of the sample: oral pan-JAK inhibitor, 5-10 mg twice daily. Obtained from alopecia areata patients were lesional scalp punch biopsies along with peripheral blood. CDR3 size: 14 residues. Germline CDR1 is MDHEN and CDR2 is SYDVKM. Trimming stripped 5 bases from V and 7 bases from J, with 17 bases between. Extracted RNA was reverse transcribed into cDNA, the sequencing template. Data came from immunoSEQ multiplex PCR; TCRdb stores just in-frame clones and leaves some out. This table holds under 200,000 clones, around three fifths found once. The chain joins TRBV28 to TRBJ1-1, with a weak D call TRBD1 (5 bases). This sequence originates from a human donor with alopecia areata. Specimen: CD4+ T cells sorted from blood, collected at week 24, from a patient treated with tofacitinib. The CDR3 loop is CASSRGGRSHEAFF. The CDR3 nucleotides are TGTGCCAGCAGTCGGGGGGGAAGGTCACATGAAGCTTTCTTT.